The 25 T cell receptor beta chains presented below share a single source sample, sequenced in a study of blood T cell repertoires in COVID-19. Sequencing was performed with immunoSEQ multiplex PCR; in TCRdb, only in-frame clones are kept and a portion is missing. The table records 25,000 to 30,000 clones, about four fifths of them present only once. Sequencing was performed on peripheral blood. Source of these receptors: a man between 65 and 85 years old with acute or convalescent COVID-19.

The CDR3 loop reads CASRETGLNTEAFF. CDR3 sequence (DNA): TGTGCCAGCAGGGAAACAGGGCTGAACACTGAAGCTTTCTTT. The chain recombines TRBV6-6 with TRBJ1-1; D is possibly TRBD1 (6 bases). The CDR3 covers 14 residues. V dropped 6 bases and J dropped 0 bases, with 11 bases sitting between them. Germline V gene data show CDR1 as MNHNY and CDR2 as SVGAGI (reference sequence).

The genes are TRBV7-2 and TRBJ2-7; 10 nucleotides agree with TRBD1. V trimming: 6 bases; J trimming: 1 base; junction bases outside the gene matches: 15. CDR3 length: 18 residues. In germline, CDR1 is SGHTA, CDR2 FQGNSA. The CDR3 loop reads CASSFPGQGISTSYEQYF. DNA for the CDR3: TGTGCCAGCAGTTTCCCGGGACAGGGGATCTCTACGTCCTACGAGCAGTACTTC. The whole variable domain, filled in from reference TRBV7-2 and TRBJ2-7, reads GAGVSQSPSNKVTEKGKDVELRCDPISGHTALYWYRQSLGQGLEFLIYFQGNSAPDKSGLPSDRFSAERTGGSVSTLTIQRTQQEDSAVYLCASSFPGQGISTSYEQYFGPGTRLTVT.

The chain employs TRBV7-3 and TRBJ2-3, with 10 bases that match TRBD2. With 3 bases clipped from V and 4 bases from J, the junction kept 13 bases outside the gene matches. The CDR3 is 18 amino acids. CDR1 is SGHTA and CDR2 is FQGTGA in the germline V gene. CDR3 sequence: CASSFQVTSGAAPDTQYF. As DNA, the CDR3 is TGTGCCAGCAGCTTTCAGGTTACTAGCGGGGCGGCCCCAGATACGCAGTATTTT. Looking up the rest from reference TRBV7-3 and TRBJ2-3 gives the full variable domain: GAGVSQTPSNKVTEKGKYVELRCDPISGHTALYWYRQSLGQGPEFLIYFQGTGAADDSGLPNDRFFAVRPEGSVSTLKIQRTERGDSAVYLCASSFQVTSGAAPDTQYFGPGTRLTVL.

The chain links TRBV12-5 to TRBJ1-5, with no clear D. Trimming stripped 2 bases from V and 0 bases from J, with 8 bases between. Germline CDR1 and CDR2: LGHNT and FRNRAP. This CDR3 spans 15 amino acids. CDR3 amino acids: CASGLWQYSNQPQHF. CDR3 nucleotide sequence: TGTGCTAGTGGTTTGTGGCAGTATAGCAATCAGCCCCAGCATTTT.

CDR3 DNA sequence: TGTGCCAGCAGTGAGGACAGCAGGGGCTATGGCTACACCTTC. Translating gives CASSEDSRGYGYTF. The gene calls are TRBV25-1 and TRBJ1-2, with a tentative D call TRBD1 (6 bases). Germline loops: CDR1 MGHDK, CDR2 SYGVNS. This CDR3 contains 14 residues. Trimming removed 3 bases from V and 4 bases from J, with 12 bases in between.

The chain has TRBV12-3 or TRBV12-4 and TRBJ2-5; D not certain. Trimming took off 4 bases at V and 5 bases at J, with 8 bases between the two ends. CDR3 length equals 12 residues. In DNA, the CDR3 is TGTGCCAGCAGTTACCTACAGGAGACCCAGTACTTC. It is translated as CASSYLQETQYF.

The chain joins TRBV5-1 to TRBJ2-2; 8 bases are a match to TRBD2. Unmatched junction bases numbered 4, after V lost 4 bases and J lost 2 bases. The CDR3 length is 15 residues. CDR1 is SGHRS, CDR2 YFSETQ, per germline. Here the CDR3 reads CASSETSGNTGELFF. CDR3 sequence (DNA): TGCGCCAGCAGCGAAACTAGCGGTAACACCGGGGAGCTGTTTTTT.

The CDR3 DNA sequence: TGTGCCAGCACCCGACAGGGGGCGCGGAATGAGCAGTTCTTC. This codes for CASTRQGARNEQFF. The chain is built from TRBV5-6 and TRBJ2-1; 10 positions agree with TRBD1. The CDR3 spans 14 residues. The junction had 7 bases not matched to a gene; V was cut back by 6 bases and J by 7 bases. CDR1 is SGHDT, CDR2 YYEEEE, per germline.

The CDR3 region has the DNA TGTGCCAGTAGTATCGGTCCACTCTGGAGCAATCAGCCCCAGCATTTT. Translated: CASSIGPLWSNQPQHF. This sequence joins TRBV19 and TRBJ1-5; no clear D. CDR3 length: 16 amino acids. Trimming stripped 3 bases from V and 1 base from J, with 13 bases between. Germline-derived CDR1 and CDR2 are LNHDA and SQIVND (reference sequence).

CDR3 sequence: CASSSATATYYGYTF. For the CDR3, the DNA is TGTGCCAGCAGTTCAGCCACAGCTACTTACTATGGCTACACCTTC. The J gene is TRBJ1-2, the V gene TRBV28, with unresolved D. This CDR3 has 15 amino acids. The germline gives CDR1 MDHEN, CDR2 SYDVKM. V gave up 4 bases and J gave up 3 bases, with 15 bases separating them.

The rearrangement uses TRBV6-5 and TRBJ1-2, with 8 bases matching TRBD1. The CDR3 covers 14 residues. Germline lookup yields CDR1 MNHEY and CDR2 SVGAGI. J lost 4 bases, V lost 6 bases, and 7 bases had no gene match. The DNA of the CDR3 is TGTGCCAGCAGATCCAGGGGGCACGGCTATGGCTACACCTTC. This gives the protein CASRSRGHGYGYTF.

DNA of the CDR3: TGTGCCAGTAGTGCACAAAGACAGGGAGCAAGCAATCAGCCCCAGCATTTT. Protein product: CASSAQRQGASNQPQHF. This chain uses TRBV19 with TRBJ1-5; 7 nucleotides line up with TRBD1. Germline V lookup: CDR1 LNHDA, CDR2 SQIVND (reference sequence). V lost 5 bases, J lost 1 base, and 11 bases stayed unmatched. The CDR3 has 17 amino acids. Filled out from reference TRBV19 and TRBJ1-5, the complete variable domain reads DGGITQSPKYLFRKEGQNVTLSCEQNLNHDAMYWYRQDPGQGLRLIYYSQIVNDFQKGDIAEGYSVSREKKESFPLTVTSAQKNPTAFYLCASSAQRQGASNQPQHFGDGTRLSIL.

The chain uses TRBV10-3 and TRBJ1-5; tentative D call: TRBD1 (6 bases). This CDR3 comprises 14 residues. Germline loops: CDR1 ENHRY, CDR2 SYGVKD. Deletions cut 0 bases from V and 5 bases from J, with 8 bases between. CDR3 protein: CAISESRTDQPQHF. CDR3 nucleotides: TGTGCCATCAGTGAGTCGAGGACAGATCAGCCCCAGCATTTT.

The genes are TRBV4-2 and TRBJ2-1, with 7 bases matching TRBD2. In germline, CDR1 is LGHNA, CDR2 YNFKEQ. The V gene end was trimmed by 0 bases and the J gene end by 8 bases; junction bases not matched to a gene: 7. The CDR3 length is 15 residues. DNA of the CDR3: TGTGCCAGCAGCCAAGAAAAGCGGGACTTCGATGAGCAGTTCTTC. Translating gives CASSQEKRDFDEQFF.

The rearrangement uses TRBV4-2 and TRBJ2-3; TRBD1 aligns across 9 bases. With 4 bases clipped from V and 4 bases from J, the junction kept 3 bases outside the gene matches. The CDR3 consists of 14 residues. Germline CDR1 and CDR2: LGHNA and YNFKEQ. The CDR3, as DNA: TGTGCCAGCAGCCCGGGACAGGGAGCAGATACGCAGTATTTT. It specifies CASSPGQGADTQYF.

This clone was seen more than once but under ten times. As DNA, the CDR3 is TGTGCCAGCAGCTCTGAGCCAGGGGGCACCGGGGAGCTGTTTTTT. It translates to CASSSEPGGTGELFF. This chain joins TRBV6-4 and TRBJ2-2; TRBD1 matches 7 bases. Germline lookup yields CDR1 MRHNA and CDR2 SNTAGT. This CDR3 has 15 residues. The junction had 8 bases not matched to a gene; V was cut back by 6 bases and J by 4 bases.

This chain uses TRBV9 with TRBJ1-5, with 9 nucleotides matching TRBD1. Germline V gene data show CDR1 as SGDLS and CDR2 as YYNGEE. Trimming at V came to 2 bases and at J to 10 bases, leaving 10 bases not matched to a gene. This CDR3 has 15 amino acids. CDR3 protein: CASSVGTGYGSPQHF. The CDR3 nucleotides read TGTGCCAGCAGCGTTGGGACAGGGTACGGCAGCCCCCAGCATTTT.

The chain recombines TRBV7-2 with TRBJ2-7, with unresolved D. Trimming took 3 bases from V and 3 from J, leaving 9 bases between them. The CDR3 runs to 13 residues. Per the germline V gene, CDR1 is SGHTA and CDR2 is FQGNSA. The CDR3, as DNA: TGTGCCAGCAGCTTGGAGCGTGTCTACGAGCAGTACTTC. It yields the protein CASSLERVYEQYF.

The rearrangement uses TRBV6-5 and TRBJ2-1, with D possibly TRBD2 on 6 matching bases. With 6 bases removed from V and 10 bases from J, the gap between germline ends came to 19 bases. This CDR3 has 14 residues. Germline V lookup: CDR1 MNHEY, CDR2 SVGAGI. The CDR3 region has the DNA TGTGCCAGCAGGACGGACTGGGACTCTCGCGAGCAGTTCTTC. Its translation is CASRTDWDSREQFF.

The J gene is TRBJ1-5, the V gene TRBV19; 7 positions agree with TRBD1. Germline V gene sequence: CDR1 LNHDA, CDR2 SQIVND (reference sequence). This CDR3 is 13 amino acids long. Trimming took 5 bases from V and 4 from J; bases not matched to a gene: 2. The DNA for the CDR3 is TGTGCCAGTAGTCCGGGACAGAATCAGCCCCAGCATTTT. Its translation: CASSPGQNQPQHF. Combining the CDR3 with reference TRBV19 and TRBJ1-5 gives the whole variable domain DGGITQSPKYLFRKEGQNVTLSCEQNLNHDAMYWYRQDPGQGLRLIYYSQIVNDFQKGDIAEGYSVSREKKESFPLTVTSAQKNPTAFYLCASSPGQNQPQHFGDGTRLSIL.

This clone was observed a few times. The chain employs TRBV5-8 and TRBJ1-5; 7 nucleotides align to TRBD1. Unmatched junction bases numbered 12, after V lost 1 base and J lost 5 bases. This CDR3 region has 17 residues. CDR1 is SGHTS, CDR2 YDEGEE, per germline. CDR3 sequence (DNA): TGTGCCAGCAGCTTGTATAAGGCGGACAGGTTGGATCAGCCCCAGCATTTT. Protein sequence: CASSLYKADRLDQPQHF.

This clone was recorded once. This chain joins TRBV2 and TRBJ2-7, with D uncertain. CDR3 length: 14 amino acids. Trimming shortened V by 3 bases and J by 0 bases, and 9 bases separated the two germline ends. Germline lookup yields CDR1 SNHLY and CDR2 FYNNEI. DNA for the CDR3: TGTGCCAGCAGTGATCGCACTGACTCCTACGAGCAGTACTTC. Translated, it gives CASSDRTDSYEQYF.

The chain employs TRBV15 and TRBJ1-1, with D perhaps matching TRBD1 (5 bases). Germline-derived CDR1 and CDR2 are LNHNV and YYDKDF (reference sequence). V lost 1 base to trimming and J lost 14 bases, with 17 bases between them. The CDR3 consists of 13 residues. The CDR3 reads CATSRATPTECFF. The CDR3 nucleotides read TGTGCCACCAGCAGAGCAACCCCGACAGAGTGCTTCTTT.

The chain carries TRBV18 and TRBJ2-3; D perhaps matches TRBD2 (6 bases). The CDR3 is made up of 15 amino acids. Germline assignment: CDR1 KGHSH and CDR2 LQKENI. Trimming stripped 1 base from V and 1 base from J, with 9 bases between. Here the CDR3 DNA reads TGTGCCAGCTCACCACGGGAGGACGGCACAGATACGCAGTATTTT. It specifies CASSPREDGTDTQYF.

J is TRBJ2-7 and V is TRBV5-1, with D possibly being TRBD1 (5 bases). Trimming shortened V by 7 bases and J by 6 bases, and 14 bases separated the two germline ends. Germline V gene sequence: CDR1 SGHRS, CDR2 YFSETQ. The CDR3 covers 12 residues. CDR3 loop: CASGGGAAEQYF. CDR3 coding DNA: TGCGCCAGCGGTGGTGGGGCTGCCGAGCAGTACTTC. The whole variable domain, remainder taken from reference TRBV5-1 and TRBJ2-7, is KAGVTQTPRYLIKTRGQQVTLSCSPISGHRSVSWYQQTPGQGLQFLFEYFSETQRNKGNFPGRFSGRQFSNSRSEMNVSTLELGDSALYLCASGGGAAEQYFGPGTRLTVT.